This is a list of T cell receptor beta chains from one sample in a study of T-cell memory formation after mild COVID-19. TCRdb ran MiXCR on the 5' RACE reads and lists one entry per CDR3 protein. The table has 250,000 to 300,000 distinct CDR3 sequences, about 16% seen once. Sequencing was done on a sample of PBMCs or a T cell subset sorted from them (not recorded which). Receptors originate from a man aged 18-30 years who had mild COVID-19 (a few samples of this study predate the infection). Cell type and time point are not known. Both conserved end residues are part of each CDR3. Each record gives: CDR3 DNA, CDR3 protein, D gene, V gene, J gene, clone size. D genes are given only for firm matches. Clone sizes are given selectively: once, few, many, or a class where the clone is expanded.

DNA: TGTGCCATCAGTGACTCTACTACAGGGGCCGAGCAGTACTTC
CDR3: CAISDSTTGAEQYF
D: TRBD1
V: TRBV10-3
J: TRBJ2-7
size: few

DNA: TGCGCCAGCAGCTTCCCAGGGAATGAAAAACTGTTTTTT
CDR3: CASSFPGNEKLFF
D: .
V: TRBV5-1
J: TRBJ1-4
size: .

DNA: TGCAGCGTACGAAGACAGGGGGCTGGGGAGACCCAGTACTTC
CDR3: CSVRRQGAGETQYF
D: TRBD1
V: TRBV29-1
J: TRBJ2-5
size: few

DNA: TGTGCCAGCAGCTTGGGTACTAATGAAAAACTGTTTTTT
CDR3: CASSLGTNEKLFF
D: .
V: TRBV7-2
J: TRBJ1-4
size: .

DNA: TGTGCCAGCAGCTTACACAACCAAGAGACCCAGTACTTC
CDR3: CASSLHNQETQYF
D: .
V: TRBV7-9
J: TRBJ2-5
size: .

DNA: TGCAGCGTTCCCGGACTAGCGAACACTGAAGCTTTCTTT
CDR3: CSVPGLANTEAFF
D: .
V: TRBV29-1
J: TRBJ1-1
size: once

DNA: TGCGCCAGCAGCCAAGGGCTAGGTAGCACAGATACGCAGTATTTT
CDR3: CASSQGLGSTDTQYF
D: .
V: TRBV4-1
J: TRBJ2-3
size: .

DNA: TGTGCCAGCAACCGAGACAGACCCTCCCTTATCTACGAGCAGTACTTC
CDR3: CASNRDRPSLIYEQYF
D: .
V: TRBV2
J: TRBJ2-7
size: .

DNA: TGTGCCAGCACCGAACATCCCGCTCGCGGGGGGGCCTGTACGCAGTATTTT
CDR3: CASTEHPARGGACTQYF
D: .
V: TRBV21-1
J: TRBJ2-3
size: few

DNA: TGTGCCAGCAGCTCCCCCGGGCCATGGCCCCTCCACTTT
CDR3: CASSSPGPWPLHF
D: .
V: TRBV7-2
J: TRBJ1-6
size: few

DNA: TGTGCCACCAGCCTGGACAGGTTTCGTTCACCCCTCCACTTT
CDR3: CATSLDRFRSPLHF
D: TRBD1
V: TRBV15
J: TRBJ1-6
size: .

DNA: TGTGCCAGCAGCAATGGGACAGAAGGGGTCCAAGGGCAGTTCTTC
CDR3: CASSNGTEGVQGQFF
D: .
V: TRBV21-1
J: TRBJ2-1
size: .

DNA: TGTGCCAGCAGCGTAGGAGGAGGGGCAACCTCTGGGGCCAACGTCCTGACTTTC
CDR3: CASSVGGGATSGANVLTF
D: .
V: TRBV9
J: TRBJ2-6
size: few

DNA: TGTGCCAGCAGCCATCATACAGGGAGGGACAAAAACATTCAGTACTTC
CDR3: CASSHHTGRDKNIQYF
D: .
V: TRBV7-2
J: TRBJ2-4
size: many

DNA: TGTGCCAGCAGTTTACTTCCTGGAGGGGGCTACACTGAAGCTTTCTTT
CDR3: CASSLLPGGGYTEAFF
D: TRBD1
V: TRBV28
J: TRBJ1-1
size: .

DNA: TGTGCCACCAGTGATCCCCCTCCATCTTCAGGGGGCTATGGCTACACCTTC
CDR3: CATSDPPPSSGGYGYTF
D: TRBD1
V: TRBV24-1
J: TRBJ1-2
size: few

DNA: TGTGCCAGCAGCGGGGGGAGGGCGCAAGAGACCCAGTACTTC
CDR3: CASSGGRAQETQYF
D: TRBD2
V: TRBV25-1
J: TRBJ2-5
size: few

DNA: TGTGCCAGCAGTTCGGCGGGGGGGCAGGGAGATACGCAGTATTTT
CDR3: CASSSAGGQGDTQYF
D: TRBD2
V: TRBV28
J: TRBJ2-3
size: few

DNA: TGCGCCAGCAGCCCACAGGGAACTAACTATGGCTACACCTTC
CDR3: CASSPQGTNYGYTF
D: .
V: TRBV5-1
J: TRBJ1-2
size: .

DNA: TGCGCCAGCAGCCAATGGCAGGATGATTCACCCCTCCACTTT
CDR3: CASSQWQDDSPLHF
D: .
V: TRBV4-3
J: TRBJ1-6
size: few

DNA: TGTGCCAGCAGCCCTAGCGGGGGGGCAGATACGCAGTATTTT
CDR3: CASSPSGGADTQYF
D: TRBD2
V: TRBV7-2
J: TRBJ2-3
size: many

DNA: TGTGCCAGCAGCCGCTACACAGATACGCAGTATTTT
CDR3: CASSRYTDTQYF
D: .
V: TRBV12-3/TRBV12-4
J: TRBJ2-3
size: .

DNA: TGCAGCGTTGAAGCCTACTCTGGGGCCAACGTCCTGACTTTC
CDR3: CSVEAYSGANVLTF
D: .
V: TRBV29-1
J: TRBJ2-6
size: .

DNA: TGTGCCAGCAGCCGTAGGACAGCCGGGGAGCTGTTTTTT
CDR3: CASSRRTAGELFF
D: .
V: TRBV11-1
J: TRBJ2-2
size: .

DNA: TGTGCCAGCAGCTTGGACTTCCGAGACAGGGGGCGCGTTTGGTCAGAGACCCAGTACTTC
CDR3: CASSLDFRDRGRVWSETQYF
D: TRBD1
V: TRBV7-9
J: TRBJ2-5
size: few

DNA: TGTGCCAGCTCCTACACCTCCGGGGAGAGCTCTGGAAACACCATATATTTT
CDR3: CASSYTSGESSGNTIYF
D: .
V: TRBV18
J: TRBJ1-3
size: .

DNA: TGTGCCAGCAGCCAAGATCGGAGCGGCGATTACGGGGTCCCCCGGCAGTACTTC
CDR3: CASSQDRSGDYGVPRQYF
D: .
V: TRBV4-2
J: TRBJ2-7
size: few

DNA: TGTGCCAGCAGGATCACAGGGGGGAGCAATCAGCCCCAGCATTTT
CDR3: CASRITGGSNQPQHF
D: TRBD1
V: TRBV6-2/TRBV6-3
J: TRBJ1-5
size: .

DNA: TGCGCCAGCAGCCAGGGTAACAGACAGGCCGTTGGAGAAAAACTGTTTTTT
CDR3: CASSQGNRQAVGEKLFF
D: .
V: TRBV4-3
J: TRBJ1-4
size: many

DNA: TGTGCCAGCTCACCACGCGAGGGGTCCGAGCAGTACTTC
CDR3: CASSPREGSEQYF
D: .
V: TRBV18
J: TRBJ2-7
size: .

DNA: TGTGCCAGCAGGCCAAAAGGCAACACTGAAGCTTTCTTT
CDR3: CASRPKGNTEAFF
D: .
V: TRBV7-9
J: TRBJ1-1
size: .

DNA: TGTGCCAGCAGCGTAACAAGCCATGAGCAGTTCTTC
CDR3: CASSVTSHEQFF
D: .
V: TRBV9
J: TRBJ2-1
size: .

DNA: TGTGCCAGCAGGGAGAGGCGCACTAGGGATACGCAGTATTTT
CDR3: CASRERRTRDTQYF
D: .
V: TRBV2
J: TRBJ2-3
size: few

DNA: TGTGCCAGCAGTCAATCCAATGAGCAGTTCTTC
CDR3: CASSQSNEQFF
D: .
V: TRBV28
J: TRBJ2-1
size: few

DNA: TGTGCCAGCAGTTTAGGGGCAGGGGCAGCTTTCTTT
CDR3: CASSLGAGAAFF
D: .
V: TRBV12-3/TRBV12-4
J: TRBJ1-1
size: few

DNA: TGTGCCAGCAGACCCGGACTAGCGGGGGTATCGTACCAAGAGACCCAGTACTTC
CDR3: CASRPGLAGVSYQETQYF
D: TRBD2
V: TRBV12-3/TRBV12-4
J: TRBJ2-5
size: .

DNA: TGTGCCAGCAGCTTAGAGGGCAGCTTTAGCAATCAGCCCCAGCATTTT
CDR3: CASSLEGSFSNQPQHF
D: .
V: TRBV7-6
J: TRBJ1-5
size: few

DNA: TGTGCCAGCAGCCTTATTACCGGGGAGCTGTTTTTT
CDR3: CASSLITGELFF
D: .
V: TRBV7-9
J: TRBJ2-2
size: many

DNA: TGTGCCAGCAGCGGAAGGAAGCCCCAGCATTTT
CDR3: CASSGRKPQHF
D: .
V: TRBV4-2
J: TRBJ1-5
size: many

DNA: TGTGCCAGCAGGGAACCGGGACAGGGACCTGGCTACACCTTC
CDR3: CASREPGQGPGYTF
D: TRBD1
V: TRBV12-3/TRBV12-4
J: TRBJ1-2
size: .

DNA: TGTGCCAGCAGTTTCTCGAACACCGGGGAGCTGTTTTTT
CDR3: CASSFSNTGELFF
D: .
V: TRBV28
J: TRBJ2-2
size: .

DNA: TGTGCCAGCAGCTCTATTAAAATTACAGGGGGCGACGGCTACACCTTC
CDR3: CASSSIKITGGDGYTF
D: TRBD1
V: TRBV11-2
J: TRBJ1-2
size: .

DNA: TGCGCCAGCAGCTCACAGGGCTACACAGATACGCAGTATTTT
CDR3: CASSSQGYTDTQYF
D: .
V: TRBV5-1
J: TRBJ2-3
size: few

DNA: TGTGCCACCAGTGACACCGGACAGGGGGCGGCTTCAGATACGCAGTATTTT
CDR3: CATSDTGQGAASDTQYF
D: TRBD1
V: TRBV24-1
J: TRBJ2-3
size: many

DNA: TGTGCCAGCAGCTTAGGGGACAGTTGGGATGAGCAGTTCTTC
CDR3: CASSLGDSWDEQFF
D: TRBD1
V: TRBV7-2
J: TRBJ2-1
size: few

DNA: TGTGCCAGCAGTAGGGGACTATCGGCACCCCTCCACTTT
CDR3: CASSRGLSAPLHF
D: .
V: TRBV12-3/TRBV12-4
J: TRBJ1-6
size: few

DNA: TGTGCCAGCAGCTTAAGCCGCGGGGAAAACATTCAGTACTTC
CDR3: CASSLSRGENIQYF
D: .
V: TRBV7-2
J: TRBJ2-4
size: few

DNA: TGTGCCACCCTGAGACCCGGTAGCGATACGCAGTATTTT
CDR3: CATLRPGSDTQYF
D: .
V: TRBV28
J: TRBJ2-3
size: .

DNA: TGCAGTGCTAGATGGGGCGGGTCCTACAATGAGCAGTTCTTC
CDR3: CSARWGGSYNEQFF
D: .
V: TRBV20-1
J: TRBJ2-1
size: .

DNA: TGTGCCAGTAGTATCGGTGTAGCGGGGGGCCAAGAGACCCAGTACTTC
CDR3: CASSIGVAGGQETQYF
D: TRBD2
V: TRBV19
J: TRBJ2-5
size: few

DNA: TGTGCCAGCAGTTCAGGACAGGGAGGGCGTCGTGAGCAGTTCTTC
CDR3: CASSSGQGGRREQFF
D: .
V: TRBV12-3/TRBV12-4
J: TRBJ2-1
size: few

DNA: TGTGCCAGCAGCTTCCGGGACAGGGGTACTGAAGCTTTCTTT
CDR3: CASSFRDRGTEAFF
D: TRBD1
V: TRBV7-2
J: TRBJ1-1
size: .

DNA: TGCAGTGCTACCAGGGGGCTGGTCACTGAAGCTTTCTTT
CDR3: CSATRGLVTEAFF
D: TRBD1
V: TRBV20-1
J: TRBJ1-1
size: few

DNA: TGTGCCAGCAGTTTGGACAGGGCGTTCGTTAATGAGCAGTTCTTC
CDR3: CASSLDRAFVNEQFF
D: TRBD1
V: TRBV12-3/TRBV12-4
J: TRBJ2-1
size: .

DNA: TGCGCCAGCAGCCCACAGGGCCTCAATCAGCCCCAGCATTTT
CDR3: CASSPQGLNQPQHF
D: .
V: TRBV5-1
J: TRBJ1-5
size: few